Listed here is a single T cell receptor beta chain. This sample stems from a study of T cell changes during pregnancy in multiple sclerosis. The data were produced by immunoSEQ multiplex PCR, yet TCRdb's version contains in-frame clones alone and is incomplete. The sample has about 64,000 clones, around 96% seen once. The length of the CDR3 is 14 residues. Losses at the gene ends were 4 bases for V and 11 bases for J; bases not matched to a gene: 13. Per germline, CDR1 LNHDA and CDR2 SQIVND (reference sequence). This receptor was obtained from a female donor with multiple sclerosis, enrolled in a pregnancy study. This chain uses TRBV19 with TRBJ1-1, with 7 bases lining up with TRBD1. Sequenced material: CD8+ T cells from peripheral blood mononuclear cells, taken after pregnancy. As DNA, the CDR3 is TGTGCCAGTAGTACCGCCCCGGGACAGTGGATGGCTTTCTTT. Protein product: CASSTAPGQWMAFF.